This TCR beta chain originates from a study of PD-L1 blockade in urothelial cancer. This clone showed up just a few times. Libraries were prepared by immunoSEQ multiplex PCR; TCRdb keeps only in-frame clonotypes and omits some of them. This sample has more than 350 clones; approximately 38% occur once, and the top ten carry about 7%. The sequencing used tumor tissue, collected before atezolizumab (anti-PD-L1) treatment. This receptor was taken from a man aged 55-75 years with urothelial cancer.

The CDR3 nucleotides read TGTGCCAGCAGCTTAGTTAGTGGCTCGTACGAGCAGTACTTC. Translated: CASSLVSGSYEQYF. The chain is built from TRBV11-3 and TRBJ2-7; D unclear. This CDR3 has 14 residues. V gave up 1 base and J gave up 4 bases, with 11 bases separating them. The germline V gene has CDR1 SGHNT and CDR2 YENEEA.